A selection of T cell receptor beta chains follows, all from one sample in a study of T cell repertoires in cytomegalovirus infection. Antigens for these TCRs are unknown. TCRdb re-analysed the reads in MiXCR, keeping a single row per CDR3 protein. This table holds approximately 340,000 distinct CDR3 sequences, almost 30% found once. The sample consisted of cultured PBMCs, taken from culture after CMV antigen stimulation. The receptor source for this set is a human donor in good health (CMV status not recorded). Some clones in this sample may be carry-over from other donors' samples. The CDR3 runs from the conserved cysteine through the conserved F or W. D genes are given only for firm matches. Some rows have no size entry. The others give once, few or many, or a class for an expanded clone.

cdr3_nt,cdr3_aa,j_call,d_call,clone_size,v_call
TGTGCCAGCAGCGCTATGGGTTCGGGGAACTATGGCTACACCTTC,CASSAMGSGNYGYTF,TRBJ1-2,.,many,TRBV7-2
TGTGCCAGCAGCTACAGTACCAATAGCAATCAGCCCCAGCATTTT,CASSYSTNSNQPQHF,TRBJ1-5,.,few,TRBV12-3/TRBV12-4
TGTGCCAGCAGTGAACCAACAGGGATCTCCTACGAGCAGTACTTC,CASSEPTGISYEQYF,TRBJ2-7,.,once,TRBV2
TGTGCCAGCAGTTCGGAGGTTGGTAACTCGGGGGGGACCTACAATGAGCAGTTCTTC,CASSSEVGNSGGTYNEQFF,TRBJ2-1,TRBD2,few,TRBV28
TGTGCCAGCAGTTTGTCTACAGGGGTTGGAAACACCATATATTTT,CASSLSTGVGNTIYF,TRBJ1-3,TRBD1,.,TRBV27
TGCAGCGTTGATGCGCAGTATTTT,CSVDAQYF,TRBJ2-3,.,few,TRBV29-1
TGTGCCAGCAGTTTTGGACTAGGTTTTACCACAGATACGCAGTATTTT,CASSFGLGFTTDTQYF,TRBJ2-3,TRBD2,few,TRBV6-6
TGTGCCAGCAGCCAAGATAGGGGACAGGGCGTTTGGGGAAACACTGAAGCTTTCTTT,CASSQDRGQGVWGNTEAFF,TRBJ1-1,TRBD1,once,TRBV4-1
TGTGCCAGTAGTCAAGACTACTCCTACGAGCAGTACTTC,CASSQDYSYEQYF,TRBJ2-7,.,few,TRBV19
TGTGCCAGCAGCCCCCAGGGGGGTATTAACATTCAGTACTTC,CASSPQGGINIQYF,TRBJ2-4,.,.,TRBV7-2
TGTGCCAGTAGTATCGGGGCCGGGGGGGAAGCTTTCTTT,CASSIGAGGEAFF,TRBJ1-1,.,.,TRBV19
TGTGCTAGTGGTTTGGCGGGACGCCCGAACACTGAAGCTTTCTTT,CASGLAGRPNTEAFF,TRBJ1-1,.,.,TRBV12-5
TGTGCCAGCTCACCCCTTGTACAGGGAAACGAGCAGTACTTC,CASSPLVQGNEQYF,TRBJ2-7,.,.,TRBV18
TGTGCCAGCAGCCAAGAATCGAACACGATCTCTGGGGCCAACGTCCTGACTTTC,CASSQESNTISGANVLTF,TRBJ2-6,.,many,TRBV4-2
TGCGCCAGCAGGGCTACAGGGGATACCTATGGCTACACCTTC,CASRATGDTYGYTF,TRBJ1-2,TRBD1,.,TRBV5-1
TGTGCTAGTGGTTTGGCACAGGGCCGGGATATATCGACTGAAGCTTTCTTT,CASGLAQGRDISTEAFF,TRBJ1-1,.,.,TRBV12-5
TGTGCCAGCACCCCGGACTTTCAGGGGTATGGCTACACCTTC,CASTPDFQGYGYTF,TRBJ1-2,.,.,TRBV12-3/TRBV12-4
TGTGCCAGCAGCTTAGGACTAGCGGGGGGCTTGAGCTCCTACAATGAGCAGTTCTTC,CASSLGLAGGLSSYNEQFF,TRBJ2-1,TRBD2,.,TRBV7-6
TGCAGTGCTACAGACAGTCGAACATACAATGAGCAGTTCTTC,CSATDSRTYNEQFF,TRBJ2-1,.,.,TRBV20-1
TGTGCCAGCAGCCTGCTGGCAGTTTATAATTCACCCCTCCACTTT,CASSLLAVYNSPLHF,TRBJ1-6,.,few,TRBV14
TGCGCCAGCAGCCAGTCGGGGCTCTCCACAGATACGCAGTATTTT,CASSQSGLSTDTQYF,TRBJ2-3,.,.,TRBV4-1
TGTGCCAGTGTGTCGACAGGGCTTGGCGGGGAGCTGTTTTTT,CASVSTGLGGELFF,TRBJ2-2,TRBD1,.,TRBV12-3/TRBV12-4
TGTGCCAGTAGTACACCGACAGGGAGGGTAACTGAAGCTTTCTTT,CASSTPTGRVTEAFF,TRBJ1-1,TRBD1,.,TRBV19
TGTGCCAGCAAGACCATCGGACAGGGGAACACTGAAGCTTTCTTT,CASKTIGQGNTEAFF,TRBJ1-1,TRBD1,few,TRBV3-1
TGTGCCAGCAGTTTAGGACAGGGGGAGAACACCGGGGAGCTGTTTTTT,CASSLGQGENTGELFF,TRBJ2-2,TRBD1,.,TRBV12-3/TRBV12-4
TGTGCCAGCAGCCAAATTAGGACAGGGGACTCCTACGAGCAGTACTTC,CASSQIRTGDSYEQYF,TRBJ2-7,TRBD1,few,TRBV5-3
TGTGCCAGTAGAGTAAGCGGGCTTAGCAATCAGCCCCAGCATTTT,CASRVSGLSNQPQHF,TRBJ1-5,.,few,TRBV19
TGTGCCAGCAGAGAGGCGGGAGGGGGGACAGATACGCAGTATTTT,CASREAGGGTDTQYF,TRBJ2-3,TRBD2,.,TRBV6-2/TRBV6-3
TGTGCCAGCAGCTACCCGACTAGAGGAGAGCGGGCAGATACGCAGTATTTT,CASSYPTRGERADTQYF,TRBJ2-3,.,.,TRBV11-3
TGTGCCAGCAGATCGGGACAGGGCCTTGGAGAGACCCAGTACTTC,CASRSGQGLGETQYF,TRBJ2-5,TRBD1,.,TRBV2
TGTGCCAGCAGTTACTACGCTACAGGGGAAGGACTGTTTTTT,CASSYYATGEGLFF,TRBJ1-4,TRBD1,.,TRBV6-5
TGTGCCAGCAGCAAATTGGCGGGTGCAGGGGCAGATACGCAGTATTTT,CASSKLAGAGADTQYF,TRBJ2-3,.,.,TRBV5-6
TGTGCCAGCAGCTTCCCCTTTGGCTACACCTTC,CASSFPFGYTF,TRBJ1-2,.,.,TRBV7-4
TGTGCCAGCTGTCTACAGCGAGGCTCCTGTGGAAACACCATATATTTT,CASCLQRGSCGNTIYF,TRBJ1-3,.,few,TRBV6-1
TGTGCCAGTACCCTATCCCCGACAGGGAACTATGGCTACACCTTC,CASTLSPTGNYGYTF,TRBJ1-2,TRBD1,.,TRBV19
TGTGCCAGCAGCCAAGAAGGACAGGGTTTAGAGACCCAGTACTTC,CASSQEGQGLETQYF,TRBJ2-5,TRBD1,.,TRBV4-2
TGCGCCAGCAGCGTTGGTAACAATGAGCAGTTCTTC,CASSVGNNEQFF,TRBJ2-1,.,.,TRBV10-2
TGCGCCAGCAGCCAAGAAGGCTGGTCGAGCACAGATACGCAGTATTTT,CASSQEGWSSTDTQYF,TRBJ2-3,.,once,TRBV4-3
TGTGCCAGCAGCTTAGGAGAGGACGGAAAACTGTTTTTT,CASSLGEDGKLFF,TRBJ1-4,.,once,TRBV7-9
TGTGCCAGCAGTTACCGGGACGGGTCCTACAATGAGCAGTTCTTC,CASSYRDGSYNEQFF,TRBJ2-1,.,once,TRBV6-5
TGTGCCATCAGTGACCCGGGGGACCAAAGGCACGTGGACACAGATACGCAGTATTTT,CAISDPGDQRHVDTDTQYF,TRBJ2-3,.,.,TRBV10-3
TGTGCCAGCAGCTTATCACGGGCGGGGGGGGAGCAGTACTTC,CASSLSRAGGEQYF,TRBJ2-7,TRBD2,.,TRBV7-2
TGTGCCAGCAGTTTTGGCGCGGGGGGGGCCAACGTCCTGACTTTC,CASSFGAGGANVLTF,TRBJ2-6,.,many,TRBV12-3/TRBV12-4
TGCAGTGCTCCGAGCGGGAGGTCCAACAATGAGCAGTTCTTC,CSAPSGRSNNEQFF,TRBJ2-1,TRBD2,.,TRBV20-1
TGTGCCAGCAGTTACGGGCCAGTTGGCTCTGGGGCCAACGTCCTGACTTTC,CASSYGPVGSGANVLTF,TRBJ2-6,.,few,TRBV6-8
TGCAGCGTCTCTACCGTTTCGGGCAATGAGCAGTTCTTC,CSVSTVSGNEQFF,TRBJ2-1,.,.,TRBV29-1
TGTGCCAGCAGCCCTCGATGGACAGGGGGGGCTGGCTACACCTTC,CASSPRWTGGAGYTF,TRBJ1-2,TRBD1,.,TRBV7-8
TGTGCCAGTAGGTTCCCGGCACAAGGGCCCGGACGCTCCTACGAGCAGTACTTC,CASRFPAQGPGRSYEQYF,TRBJ2-7,.,few,TRBV19
TGTGCCAGCAGTTTATCCCCACTCACTGAAGCTTTCTTT,CASSLSPLTEAFF,TRBJ1-1,.,.,TRBV27
TGTGCCAGCATTAGCGGGGGGGCCGGCACAGATACGCAGTATTTT,CASISGGAGTDTQYF,TRBJ2-3,TRBD2,.,TRBV6-1
TGCGCCAGCAGCTTTCAGGGGGCCAATGAGCAGTTCTTC,CASSFQGANEQFF,TRBJ2-1,TRBD1,many,TRBV5-1
TGTGCCACCAGCAGAGTGGTAGCGGGAGTGAATGAGCAGTTCTTC,CATSRVVAGVNEQFF,TRBJ2-1,TRBD2,.,TRBV15
TGTGCCAGCAGCTCAGGAGAAACATCGAACACTGAAGCTTTCTTT,CASSSGETSNTEAFF,TRBJ1-1,.,.,TRBV7-6
TGTGCCAGTACCCCATTGGCCCGGGAGGGTGGGGACACCGGGGAGCTGTTTTTT,CASTPLAREGGDTGELFF,TRBJ2-2,TRBD2,few,TRBV19
TGTGCCAGCAGCTTACAGCGGGGGAGCTCCTACGAGCAGTACTTC,CASSLQRGSSYEQYF,TRBJ2-7,TRBD2,few,TRBV7-9
TGTGCCAGCAGCCCCTCTAGGAGATCGAGCACCGGGGAGCTGTTTTTT,CASSPSRRSSTGELFF,TRBJ2-2,.,.,TRBV7-9
TGTGCCAGCAGCCGGGACACCTCCACCGGGGAGCTGTTTTTT,CASSRDTSTGELFF,TRBJ2-2,.,.,TRBV5-4
TGTGCCAGCAGTACAGACATTTACACAGATACGCAGTATTTT,CASSTDIYTDTQYF,TRBJ2-3,.,.,TRBV28
TGTGCCAGCAGTTTAAGCGGGAAATTCACAGATACGCAGTATTTT,CASSLSGKFTDTQYF,TRBJ2-3,TRBD2,.,TRBV12-3/TRBV12-4
TGTGCCAGCAGCCTTAAACCTAGCACAGATACGCAGTATTTT,CASSLKPSTDTQYF,TRBJ2-3,.,many,TRBV11-2